These T cell receptor beta chains were read from a single sample in a study of cytomegalovirus exposure and HLA in healthy donors. Sequenced by immunoSEQ multiplex PCR; TCRdb stores in-frame clones only, minus some. This specimen shows fewer than 95,000 clones; the ten leading clones hold 4.5% to 6.5%. Source material: PBMCs. These receptors originate from a woman between 40 and 50 years old in good health and CMV-seropositive. The CDR3 runs from the conserved cysteine through the conserved F or W. The D gene is left open where the match is weak.

d_call	v_call	j_call	cdr3_aa	cdr3_nt
.	TRBV4-3	TRBJ2-2	CASSQFTNTGELFF	TGCGCCAGCAGCCAGTTTACAAACACCGGGGAGCTGTTTTTT
.	TRBV5-6	TRBJ1-1	CASSLGRTEAFF	TGTGCCAGCAGCTTGGGGAGGACTGAAGCTTTCTTT
TRBD1	TRBV4-1	TRBJ1-3	CASSQLQGASSGNTIYF	TGCGCCAGCAGCCAGCTACAGGGGGCTAGCTCTGGAAACACCATATATTTT
TRBD1	TRBV5-1	TRBJ1-2	CASRSDRAGSYTF	TGCGCCAGCAGATCTGACAGGGCGGGGAGCTACACCTTC
TRBD2	TRBV25-1	TRBJ2-1	CASRGRGADYNEQFF	TGTGCCAGCAGGGGGCGGGGGGCCGACTACAATGAGCAGTTCTTC
TRBD1	TRBV7-3	TRBJ1-1	CASSLTRQGYTEAFF	TGTGCCAGCAGCTTAACTAGACAGGGGTACACTGAAGCTTTCTTT
TRBD2	TRBV19	TRBJ2-1	CASSNLQLAGGNEQFF	TGTGCCAGTAGCAACCTCCAACTAGCGGGAGGCAATGAGCAGTTCTTC
TRBD1	TRBV6-5	TRBJ1-5	CASNQGGYSNQPQHF	TGTGCCAGCAATCAGGGGGGTTATAGCAATCAGCCCCAGCATTTT
TRBD1	TRBV12-5	TRBJ1-1	CASAKTGGGTEAFF	TGTGCTAGTGCCAAGACAGGGGGCGGAACTGAAGCTTTCTTT
TRBD2	TRBV5-1	TRBJ2-7	CASSLAGGELAGVAYYEQYF	TGCGCCAGCAGCTTGGCCGGGGGGGAACTAGCGGGAGTGGCCTACTACGAGCAGTACTTC